This is a list of T cell receptor beta chains from one sample in a study of shared clonotypes between healthy human individuals. TCRdb keeps only in-frame clones here, not all; method: immunoSEQ multiplex PCR. This sample yields about 2 million clones, of which 85% to 95% are seen a single time; 0.1% to 0.15% belongs to the top ten. Sequencing was done on a sample of naive CD4+ T cells sorted from blood. The receptors were gathered from a man between 18 and 35 years old in good health. The CDR3 runs from the conserved cysteine through the conserved F or W. The D gene is left open where the match is weak. Clone sizes are given selectively: once, few, many, or a class where the clone is expanded.

abundance: few; j_gene: TRBJ1-2; v_gene: TRBV10-2; d_gene: NA; CDR3aa: CASRDSAFYGYTF; CDR3nt: TGCGCCAGCAGGGACAGCGCCTTCTATGGCTACACCTTC
abundance: NA; j_gene: TRBJ2-3; v_gene: TRBV5-4; d_gene: NA; CDR3aa: CASSMRQDTDTQYF; CDR3nt: TGTGCCAGCAGCATGCGACAGGACACAGATACGCAGTATTTT
abundance: NA; j_gene: TRBJ2-1; v_gene: TRBV7-2; d_gene: NA; CDR3aa: CASSAVGYNEQFF; CDR3nt: TGTGCCAGCAGCGCTGTCGGGTACAATGAGCAGTTCTTC
abundance: NA; j_gene: TRBJ2-5; v_gene: TRBV7-9; d_gene: TRBD1; CDR3aa: CASSPWTGSQETQYF; CDR3nt: TGTGCCAGCAGCCCCTGGACAGGGTCGCAAGAGACCCAGTACTTC
abundance: NA; j_gene: TRBJ2-7; v_gene: TRBV7-9; d_gene: TRBD2; CDR3aa: CASSSTSGGSVYEQYF; CDR3nt: TGTGCCAGCAGCTCCACTAGCGGGGGGTCCGTATACGAGCAGTACTTC
abundance: NA; j_gene: TRBJ1-1; v_gene: TRBV2; d_gene: NA; CDR3aa: CASSEMVSLNTEAFF; CDR3nt: TGTGCCAGCAGTGAAATGGTGTCGTTGAACACTGAAGCTTTCTTT
abundance: few; j_gene: TRBJ1-1; v_gene: TRBV5-1; d_gene: NA; CDR3aa: CASSGGNTEAFF; CDR3nt: TGCGCCAGCAGCGGGGGGAACACTGAAGCTTTCTTT
abundance: NA; j_gene: TRBJ1-4; v_gene: TRBV6-1; d_gene: NA; CDR3aa: CASSDSGRSGEKLFF; CDR3nt: TGTGCCAGCAGTGATAGTGGGAGGTCGGGTGAAAAACTGTTTTTT
abundance: NA; j_gene: TRBJ2-2; v_gene: TRBV5-4; d_gene: TRBD2; CDR3aa: CASRPGTSNTGELFF; CDR3nt: TGTGCCAGCAGACCCGGGACTAGCAACACCGGGGAGCTGTTTTTT
abundance: NA; j_gene: TRBJ2-5; v_gene: TRBV6-5; d_gene: TRBD2; CDR3aa: CASSYSAGGTGETQYF; CDR3nt: TGTGCCAGCAGTTACAGCGCGGGAGGAACTGGAGAGACCCAGTACTTC
abundance: NA; j_gene: TRBJ1-6; v_gene: TRBV5-6; d_gene: NA; CDR3aa: CASSSFGSSYNSPLHF; CDR3nt: TGTGCCAGCAGCAGTTTTGGGAGCTCCTATAATTCACCCCTCCACTTT
abundance: NA; j_gene: TRBJ2-1; v_gene: TRBV9; d_gene: TRBD2; CDR3aa: CASSVDGTSIYNEQFF; CDR3nt: TGTGCCAGCAGCGTCGATGGGACTAGCATTTACAATGAGCAGTTCTTC
abundance: NA; j_gene: TRBJ1-1; v_gene: TRBV5-1; d_gene: NA; CDR3aa: CASSFEKGQGVTEAFF; CDR3nt: TGCGCCAGCAGTTTCGAGAAGGGGCAGGGAGTCACTGAAGCTTTCTTT
abundance: NA; j_gene: TRBJ2-7; v_gene: TRBV6-5; d_gene: NA; CDR3aa: CASSYQGGPYEQYF; CDR3nt: TGTGCCAGCAGTTATCAGGGGGGACCATACGAGCAGTACTTC
abundance: NA; j_gene: TRBJ2-5; v_gene: TRBV6-5; d_gene: TRBD2; CDR3aa: CASGLAVQETQYF; CDR3nt: TGTGCCAGCGGACTAGCGGTACAAGAGACCCAATACTTC
abundance: NA; j_gene: TRBJ1-6; v_gene: TRBV9; d_gene: TRBD1; CDR3aa: CASSVEAQGKGPLHF; CDR3nt: TGTGCCAGCAGCGTAGAGGCACAGGGGAAAGGGCCCCTCCACTTT
abundance: NA; j_gene: TRBJ2-7; v_gene: TRBV6-6; d_gene: TRBD1; CDR3aa: CASRPPGQGGDEQYF; CDR3nt: TGTGCCAGCAGACCACCGGGACAGGGAGGCGACGAGCAGTACTTC
abundance: once; j_gene: TRBJ1-2; v_gene: TRBV29-1; d_gene: NA; CDR3aa: CSVEPGGRYGYTF; CDR3nt: TGCAGCGTTGAACCGGGGGGCCGCTATGGCTACACCTTC
abundance: NA; j_gene: TRBJ2-5; v_gene: TRBV18; d_gene: TRBD2; CDR3aa: CASSVTSGSPQETQYF; CDR3nt: TGTGCCAGCTCAGTGACTAGCGGGAGCCCCCAAGAGACCCAGTACTTC
abundance: NA; j_gene: TRBJ1-6; v_gene: TRBV2; d_gene: NA; CDR3aa: CASSGASKGSPLHF; CDR3nt: TGTGCCAGCAGTGGGGCTAGCAAGGGTTCACCCCTCCACTTT
abundance: NA; j_gene: TRBJ2-2; v_gene: TRBV6-6; d_gene: NA; CDR3aa: CASSPREPGGELFF; CDR3nt: TGTGCCAGCAGTCCCCGGGAGCCAGGCGGGGAGCTGTTTTTT
abundance: NA; j_gene: TRBJ2-1; v_gene: TRBV5-1; d_gene: NA; CDR3aa: CASSWGGSYYNEQFF; CDR3nt: TGCGCCAGCAGCTGGGGCGGGTCATATTACAATGAGCAGTTCTTC
abundance: NA; j_gene: TRBJ2-7; v_gene: TRBV11-2; d_gene: TRBD2; CDR3aa: CASSLASLSGGAPEQYF; CDR3nt: TGTGCCAGCAGCTTAGCCTCCCTTAGCGGGGGGGCCCCCGAGCAGTACTTC
abundance: once; j_gene: TRBJ1-2; v_gene: TRBV4-2; d_gene: NA; CDR3aa: CASSQDGVIYGYTF; CDR3nt: TGTGCCAGCAGCCAAGATGGGGTGATCTATGGCTACACCTTC
abundance: NA; j_gene: TRBJ2-1; v_gene: TRBV4-3; d_gene: TRBD2; CDR3aa: CASSQVLAGGWNEQFF; CDR3nt: TGCGCCAGCAGCCAAGTACTAGCGGGAGGGTGGAATGAGCAGTTCTTC
abundance: NA; j_gene: TRBJ1-1; v_gene: TRBV6-5; d_gene: NA; CDR3aa: CASSLAEGMNTEAFF; CDR3nt: TGTGCCAGCAGCCTCGCCGAGGGAATGAACACTGAAGCTTTCTTT
abundance: NA; j_gene: TRBJ1-2; v_gene: TRBV28; d_gene: NA; CDR3aa: CASSLQGRDGYTF; CDR3nt: TGTGCCAGCAGTTTACAGGGGCGAGATGGCTACACCTTC
abundance: once; j_gene: TRBJ1-5; v_gene: TRBV19; d_gene: NA; CDR3aa: CASSMGQGGNQPQHF; CDR3nt: TGTGCCAGTAGTATGGGACAAGGAGGGAATCAGCCCCAGCATTTT
abundance: few; j_gene: TRBJ1-6; v_gene: TRBV27; d_gene: NA; CDR3aa: CASSSLTPRGNSPLHF; CDR3nt: TGTGCCAGCAGTTCCCTTACGCCCAGGGGAAATTCACCCCTCCACTTT
abundance: once; j_gene: TRBJ1-2; v_gene: TRBV6-1; d_gene: NA; CDR3aa: CASSELGGGYGYTF; CDR3nt: TGTGCCAGCAGTGAACTCGGGGGAGGCTATGGCTACACCTTC
abundance: once; j_gene: TRBJ1-1; v_gene: TRBV6-5; d_gene: TRBD1; CDR3aa: CASRPGQGPTEAFF; CDR3nt: TGTGCCAGCAGGCCGGGACAGGGACCCACTGAAGCTTTCTTT
abundance: NA; j_gene: TRBJ1-4; v_gene: TRBV2; d_gene: NA; CDR3aa: CASLGLSNEKLFF; CDR3nt: TGTGCCAGCCTGGGGCTGTCTAATGAAAAACTGTTTTTT
abundance: NA; j_gene: TRBJ2-7; v_gene: TRBV5-1; d_gene: NA; CDR3aa: CASSLAGSSYEQYF; CDR3nt: TGCGCCAGCAGCTTGGCGGGTAGCTCCTACGAGCAGTACTTC
abundance: NA; j_gene: TRBJ2-6; v_gene: TRBV7-9; d_gene: NA; CDR3aa: CASSQQGSSRGANVLTF; CDR3nt: TGTGCCAGCAGCCAACAGGGAAGTTCGCGCGGGGCCAACGTCCTGACTTTC
abundance: NA; j_gene: TRBJ1-4; v_gene: TRBV5-1; d_gene: NA; CDR3aa: CASSFPDENEKLFF; CDR3nt: TGCGCCAGCAGCTTCCCGGACGAGAATGAAAAACTGTTTTTT
abundance: NA; j_gene: TRBJ1-6; v_gene: TRBV6-4; d_gene: NA; CDR3aa: CASSWLRDNSPLHF; CDR3nt: TGTGCCAGCAGCTGGCTGAGGGATAATTCACCCCTCCACTTT
abundance: NA; j_gene: TRBJ2-2; v_gene: TRBV5-1; d_gene: TRBD1; CDR3aa: CASSSGTDSLRELFF; CDR3nt: TGCGCCAGCAGCTCCGGGACAGATTCTCTACGGGAGCTGTTTTTT
abundance: once; j_gene: TRBJ2-1; v_gene: TRBV18; d_gene: NA; CDR3aa: CASSLPFDPGNEQFF; CDR3nt: TGTGCCAGCTCACTTCCGTTTGACCCGGGGAATGAGCAGTTCTTC
abundance: NA; j_gene: TRBJ2-2; v_gene: TRBV30; d_gene: TRBD2; CDR3aa: CAWGRLAGVPFAGELFF; CDR3nt: TGTGCCTGGGGCCGACTAGCGGGAGTGCCGTTTGCCGGGGAGCTGTTTTTT
abundance: NA; j_gene: TRBJ1-2; v_gene: TRBV11-2; d_gene: NA; CDR3aa: CASTPGVDYGYTF; CDR3nt: TGTGCCAGCACCCCGGGCGTCGACTATGGCTACACCTTC
abundance: NA; j_gene: TRBJ1-4; v_gene: TRBV2; d_gene: NA; CDR3aa: CASSEIGEKLFF; CDR3nt: TGTGCCAGCAGTGAAATCGGGGAAAAACTGTTTTTT
abundance: once; j_gene: TRBJ2-2; v_gene: TRBV10-3; d_gene: NA; CDR3aa: CAIRRTEDTGELFF; CDR3nt: TGTGCCATCAGGCGGACGGAGGACACCGGGGAGCTGTTTTTT
abundance: NA; j_gene: TRBJ2-1; v_gene: TRBV18; d_gene: NA; CDR3aa: CASSPPGANEQFF; CDR3nt: TGTGCCAGCTCGCCGCCAGGGGCGAATGAGCAGTTCTTC
abundance: NA; j_gene: TRBJ2-2; v_gene: TRBV6-6; d_gene: NA; CDR3aa: CAGSRVETGELFF; CDR3nt: TGTGCCGGCTCCAGGGTAGAGACCGGGGAGCTGTTTTTT
abundance: NA; j_gene: TRBJ2-1; v_gene: TRBV7-6; d_gene: TRBD2; CDR3aa: CASSSRLAGVNNEQFF; CDR3nt: TGTGCCAGCAGCTCAAGACTAGCGGGAGTTAACAATGAGCAGTTCTTC
abundance: NA; j_gene: TRBJ1-3; v_gene: TRBV7-3; d_gene: NA; CDR3aa: CASSQGSTGNTIYF; CDR3nt: TGTGCCAGCAGCCAAGGGAGCACTGGAAACACCATATATTTT
abundance: NA; j_gene: TRBJ1-1; v_gene: TRBV10-1; d_gene: NA; CDR3aa: CASSAGAVNTEAFF; CDR3nt: TGCGCCAGCAGTGCGGGGGCCGTGAACACTGAAGCTTTCTTT
abundance: NA; j_gene: TRBJ1-1; v_gene: TRBV7-9; d_gene: NA; CDR3aa: CASRNQDGGTEAFF; CDR3nt: TGTGCCAGCAGAAACCAGGACGGCGGAACTGAAGCTTTCTTT
abundance: NA; j_gene: TRBJ1-1; v_gene: TRBV6-6; d_gene: TRBD1; CDR3aa: CASSTGTVNTEAFF; CDR3nt: TGTGCCAGCAGTACCGGGACAGTGAACACTGAAGCTTTCTTT
abundance: NA; j_gene: TRBJ1-5; v_gene: TRBV10-3; d_gene: NA; CDR3aa: CAISEAGAVQPQHF; CDR3nt: TGTGCCATCAGTGAAGCGGGGGCCGTTCAGCCCCAGCATTTT
abundance: NA; j_gene: TRBJ2-7; v_gene: TRBV30; d_gene: TRBD1; CDR3aa: CAWLGSTGVGEQYF; CDR3nt: TGTGCCTGGCTGGGTTCGACAGGGGTCGGCGAGCAGTACTTC
abundance: NA; j_gene: TRBJ2-2; v_gene: TRBV30; d_gene: TRBD1; CDR3aa: CAWNTGGRELFF; CDR3nt: TGTGCCTGGAACACAGGGGGCCGGGAGCTGTTTTTT
abundance: NA; j_gene: TRBJ2-5; v_gene: TRBV5-1; d_gene: TRBD2; CDR3aa: CASSPGLAGVETQYF; CDR3nt: TGCGCCAGCAGCCCGGGACTAGCGGGGGTGGAGACCCAGTACTTC
abundance: NA; j_gene: TRBJ2-3; v_gene: TRBV29-1; d_gene: TRBD2; CDR3aa: CSVVNPGGGDTQYF; CDR3nt: TGCAGCGTTGTTAATCCGGGGGGAGGAGATACGCAGTATTTT
abundance: NA; j_gene: TRBJ2-5; v_gene: TRBV5-1; d_gene: NA; CDR3aa: CASSLEGSRQETQYF; CDR3nt: TGCGCCAGCAGCTTGGAGGGGTCGAGGCAAGAGACCCAGTACTTC